One and the same sample provided the 22 T cell receptor beta chains below, sequenced in a study of blood T cell repertoires in COVID-19. TCRdb's table, derived via immunoSEQ multiplex PCR, lists solely in-frame clones and lacks some. The sample holds approximately 60,000 clones, about 80% seen once. Sequencing was carried out using peripheral blood. These receptor sequences come from a man in his sixties with COVID-19, enrolled during active disease.

The genes are TRBV28 and TRBJ1-1; D uncertain. V was clipped by 2 bases and J by 0 bases, with 4 bases between them. Germline CDR1 reads MDHEN; CDR2 reads SYDVKM. The CDR3 length is 13 residues. CDR3 in amino acids: CASSLRVNTEAFF. CDR3 DNA: TGTGCCAGCAGTTTAAGAGTGAACACTGAAGCTTTCTTT.

Written as DNA, the CDR3 is TGTGCCAGCAGCGAGGACAGACAGAATACGCAGTATTTT. This translates into CASSEDRQNTQYF. The chain carries TRBV2 and TRBJ2-3, with D possibly being TRBD1 (6 bases). Germline values: CDR1 SNHLY, CDR2 FYNNEI. V lost 6 bases and J 7 bases, leaving 14 bases between the germline ends. The CDR3 has 13 amino acids.

CDR3 in amino acids: CASSVSGSNEQFF. The DNA of the CDR3 is TGTGCCAGCTCTGTTAGCGGGAGTAATGAGCAGTTCTTC. J is TRBJ2-1 and V is TRBV11-3, with 9 nucleotides matching TRBD2. Germline lookup yields CDR1 SGHNT and CDR2 YENEEA. V lost 8 bases to trimming and J lost 7 bases; unmatched junction nucleotides: 6. There are 13 residues in the CDR3.

This clone has a handful of counts. This chain connects TRBV5-5 to TRBJ1-5; TRBD1 aligns across 9 bases. The V gene's germline CDR1 is SGHKS and CDR2 YYEKEE (reference sequence). The CDR3 spans 18 residues. V lost 4 bases and J lost 3; bases outside the gene matches: 14. CDR3 coding DNA: TGTGCCAGCAGCGCCTCCGGGACAGGGCTCGGGATCAATCAGCCCCAGCATTTT. This codes for CASSASGTGLGINQPQHF.

The V and J genes are TRBV5-3 and TRBJ1-5; the match to TRBD1 covers 7 bases. TRBV5-3 is known as an ORF, though its function is uncertain. CDR3 length: 16 residues. Unmatched junction bases numbered 3, after V lost 0 bases and J lost 0 bases. The CDR3 DNA reads as TGTGCCAGAAGCTTGGCGGGACAGTATAGCAATCAGCCCCAGCATTTT. Protein: CARSLAGQYSNQPQHF.

This chain links TRBV4-2 with TRBJ1-2; no reliable D call. CDR3 length: 15 residues. Trimming took off 0 bases at V and 2 bases at J, with 10 bases between the two ends. In germline, CDR1 is LGHNA, CDR2 YNFKEQ. The CDR3 reads CASSQEAFPNYGYTF. Here the CDR3 DNA reads TGTGCCAGCAGCCAAGAAGCGTTCCCGAACTATGGCTACACCTTC.

The chain employs TRBV29-1 and TRBJ2-5, with D tentatively TRBD2 (6 bases). CDR1 SQVTM and CDR2 ANQGSEA come from the germline V gene. The CDR3 extends over 12 amino acids. V lost 3 bases and J 2 bases, leaving 7 bases between the germline ends. CDR3 loop: CSVERGQETQYF. As DNA, the CDR3 is TGCAGCGTTGAGCGGGGACAAGAGACCCAGTACTTC.

The chain links TRBV5-4 to TRBJ2-7; no firm D call. The germline CDR1 and CDR2 sequences are SGHNT and YYREEE (reference sequence). This CDR3 spans 12 amino acids. V lost 1 base and J 4 bases, leaving 6 bases between the germline ends. CDR3 sequence (DNA): TGTGCCAGCAGCTTGAACGGTTACGAGCAGTACTTC. Translated, it gives CASSLNGYEQYF.

The gene calls are TRBV6-6 and TRBJ2-3; D might be TRBD2 (5 bases). Germline CDR1 MNHNY, CDR2 SVGAGI (reference sequence). V was pared by 5 bases and J by 6 bases, with 15 bases between. The CDR3 sequence is 14 residues long. CDR3 DNA sequence: TGTGCCAGCAGTGTGAGGGTAAAGCAGGATACGCAGTATTTT. As protein: CASSVRVKQDTQYF.

The chain joins TRBV19 to TRBJ1-4, with D perhaps matching TRBD1 (5 bases). Between the trimmed V and J ends, which lost 3 bases and 12 bases, there was a span of 11 bases. This CDR3 spans 12 amino acids. Germline V gives CDR1 LNHDA, CDR2 SQIVND (reference sequence). The CDR3: CASSISGGELFF. CDR3 nucleotides: TGTGCCAGTAGTATCTCCGGGGGGGAACTGTTTTTT.

The chain recombines TRBV18 with TRBJ2-5; TRBD1 agrees at 7 bases. CDR3 length: 13 residues. CDR1 and CDR2 (germline): KGHSH, LQKENI. The ends lost 5 bases at V and 5 bases at J; junction bases unmatched: 5. The CDR3 loop is CASSGGQAETQYF. CDR3 DNA: TGTGCCAGCTCAGGTGGACAGGCGGAGACCCAGTACTTC.

The chain recombines TRBV30 with TRBJ2-3; D is perhaps TRBD1 (6 bases). Trimming shortened V by 8 bases and J by 1 base, and 16 bases separated the two germline ends. The CDR3 sequence is 14 residues long. The germline CDR1 and CDR2 sequences are GTSNPN and SVGIG (reference sequence). The CDR3 region is CAGEGQTGTDTQYF. The DNA of the CDR3 is TGTGCCGGGGAAGGACAGACAGGCACAGATACGCAGTATTTT. Full variable domain (outside the CDR3, taken from reference TRBV30 and TRBJ2-3): SQTIHQWPATLVQPVGSPLSLECTVEGTSNPNLYWYRQAAGRGLQLLFYSVGIGQISSEVPQNLSASRPQDRQFILSSKKLLLSDSGFYLCAGEGQTGTDTQYFGPGTRLTVL.

The rearrangement joins TRBV9 to TRBJ2-7; 7 bases align to TRBD1. This CDR3 is built from 15 residues. Trimming took 0 bases from V and 2 from J; bases not matched to a gene: 5. CDR1 is SGDLS, CDR2 YYNGEE, per germline. The CDR3 loop reads CASSVEGGDAYEQYF. CDR3 nucleotide sequence: TGTGCCAGCAGCGTAGAAGGGGGCGATGCCTACGAGCAGTACTTC.

The chain carries TRBV30 and TRBJ1-2, with D unresolved. The germline V and J ends were trimmed by 2 bases and 6 bases, with 7 bases remaining between them. From germline, CDR1 is GTSNPN and CDR2 SVGIG (reference sequence). The CDR3 totals 11 residues. In DNA, the CDR3 is TGTGCCTGGAGTTATCTCCATGGCTACACCTTC. Encoded protein: CAWSYLHGYTF.

The chain recombines TRBV5-1 with TRBJ1-1; D call uncertain. Germline V gene sequence: CDR1 SGHRS, CDR2 YFSETQ. The CDR3 consists of 14 residues. The germline V and J ends were trimmed by 3 bases and 1 base, with 10 bases remaining between them. Here the CDR3 DNA reads TGCGCCAGCAGCTGGTTCGGGGAGAACACTGAAGCTTTCTTT. As protein: CASSWFGENTEAFF.

The chain is built from TRBV2 and TRBJ1-1, with TRBD1 identical over 8 bases. The CDR3 extends over 13 amino acids. The germline gives CDR1 SNHLY, CDR2 FYNNEI. J gave up 3 bases and V 8 bases, and 5 bases lay outside the gene matches. CDR3 coding DNA: TGTGCCAGCGCTGAGGACAGGGACACTGAAGCTTTCTTT. The encoded protein is CASAEDRDTEAFF. Based on the CDR3 plus reference TRBV2 and TRBJ1-1, the full variable domain is EPEVTQTPSHQVTQMGQEVILRCVPISNHLYFYWYRQILGQKVEFLVSFYNNEISEKSEIFDDQFSVERPDGSNFTLKIRSTKLEDSAMYFCASAEDRDTEAFFGQGTRLTVV.

This rearrangement joins TRBV10-1 to TRBJ1-5, with D possibly TRBD1 on 6 matching bases. V was shortened by 5 bases and J by 3 bases, with 11 bases between the two germline ends. Per germline, CDR1 WNHNN and CDR2 SYGVQD (reference sequence). The CDR3 has 14 residues. CDR3 bases: TGCGCCAGCAGTACCTCAGGGGTCAATCAGCCCCAGCATTTT. Protein sequence: CASSTSGVNQPQHF.

The chain uses TRBV6-8 and TRBJ2-5; D is uncertain. The V end lost 3 bases, the J end lost 6 bases, and 17 bases lay between the germline ends. CDR1 and CDR2 from the germline V gene are MNHGY and SAAAGT. The CDR3 has 15 amino acids. CDR3 nucleotides: TGTGCCAGCAGTTATTGGCGCTCCGGGTTTAAGACCCAGTACTTC. This codes for CASSYWRSGFKTQYF.

The V call is TRBV2, the J call TRBJ2-5; a possible D gene is TRBD2 (5 bases). Germline V gives CDR1 SNHLY, CDR2 FYNNEI. This CDR3 has 12 amino acids. The V and J ends lost 6 bases and 4 bases respectively, with 9 bases between them. CDR3 nucleotide sequence: TGTGCCAGCAGGGCGGGCACAGAGACCCAGTACTTC. This encodes CASRAGTETQYF.

This chain links TRBV7-2 with TRBJ2-4, with D possibly matching TRBD1 (8 bases). Trimming took 1 base from V and 9 from J, leaving 16 bases between them. This CDR3 comprises 15 residues. The germline gives CDR1 SGHTA, CDR2 FQGNSA. CDR3 residues: CASSLGGGTGGIQYF. The CDR3 DNA follows: TGTGCCAGCAGCTTAGGGGGGGGGACAGGAGGCATTCAGTACTTC.

J is TRBJ2-1 and V is TRBV7-9; 8 nucleotides align to TRBD2. V dropped 7 bases and J dropped 6; count of bases not matched to a gene: 8. CDR3 size: 14 residues. Looked up from germline, CDR1 is SEHNR and CDR2 is FQNEAQ (reference sequence). In DNA form, the CDR3 reads TGTGCCAGCACCGGGACTAGTATCGTCAATGAGCAGTTCTTC. Its translation: CASTGTSIVNEQFF. The full variable domain, with the rest looked up from reference TRBV7-9 and TRBJ2-1, is DTGVSQNPRHKITKRGQNVTFRCDPISEHNRLYWYRQTLGQGPEFLTYFQNEAQLEKSRLLSDRFSAERPKGSFSTLEIQRTEQGDSAMYLCASTGTSIVNEQFFGPGTRLTVL.

This chain connects TRBV24-1 to TRBJ2-1, with 8 nucleotides matching TRBD2. CDR3 length: 15 residues. CDR1 and CDR2 from the germline V gene are KGHDR and SFDVKD. The J segment lost 8 bases and the V segment lost 3 bases, leaving 8 bases of the junction unmatched. The CDR3, as DNA: TGTGCCACCAGTGATCCGACCGGGACTAGAGATGAGCAGTTCTTC. Translated: CATSDPTGTRDEQFF.